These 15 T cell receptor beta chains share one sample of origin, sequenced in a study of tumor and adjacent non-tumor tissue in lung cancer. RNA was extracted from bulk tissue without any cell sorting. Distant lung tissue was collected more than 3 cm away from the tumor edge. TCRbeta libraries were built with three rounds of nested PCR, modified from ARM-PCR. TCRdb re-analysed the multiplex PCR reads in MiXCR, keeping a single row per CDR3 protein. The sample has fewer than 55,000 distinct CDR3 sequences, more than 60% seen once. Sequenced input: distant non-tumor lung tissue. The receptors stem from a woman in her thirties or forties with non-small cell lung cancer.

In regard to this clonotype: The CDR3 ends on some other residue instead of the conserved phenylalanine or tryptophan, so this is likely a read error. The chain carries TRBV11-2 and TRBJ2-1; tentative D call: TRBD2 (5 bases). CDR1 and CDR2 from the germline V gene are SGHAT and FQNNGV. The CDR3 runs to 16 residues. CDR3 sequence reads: CASSLDPGSSYNVQFL. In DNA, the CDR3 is TGTGCCAGCAGCTTAGATCCGGGGAGCTCCTACAATGTGCAGTTCTTA.

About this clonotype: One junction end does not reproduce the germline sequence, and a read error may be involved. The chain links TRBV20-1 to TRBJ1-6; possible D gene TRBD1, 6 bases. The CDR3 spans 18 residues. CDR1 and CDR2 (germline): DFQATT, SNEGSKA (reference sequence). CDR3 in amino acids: CTARELPRGVAYNSPLHF. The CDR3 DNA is TGCACTGCTAGAGAACTGCCCAGGGGTGTCGCCTATAATTCACCCCTCCACTTT.

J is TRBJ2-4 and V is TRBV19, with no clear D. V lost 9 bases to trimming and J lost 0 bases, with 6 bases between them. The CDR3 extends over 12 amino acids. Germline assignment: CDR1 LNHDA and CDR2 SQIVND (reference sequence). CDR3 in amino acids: CASGQAKNIQYF. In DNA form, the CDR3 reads TGTGCCAGCGGTCAAGCCAAAAACATTCAGTACTTC.

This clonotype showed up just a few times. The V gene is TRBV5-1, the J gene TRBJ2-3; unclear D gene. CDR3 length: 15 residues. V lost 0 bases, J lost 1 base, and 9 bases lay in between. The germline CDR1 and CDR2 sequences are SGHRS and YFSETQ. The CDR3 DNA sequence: TGCGCCAGCAGCTTGGTGCCGGAGCGCACAGATACGCAGTATTTT. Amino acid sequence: CASSLVPERTDTQYF.

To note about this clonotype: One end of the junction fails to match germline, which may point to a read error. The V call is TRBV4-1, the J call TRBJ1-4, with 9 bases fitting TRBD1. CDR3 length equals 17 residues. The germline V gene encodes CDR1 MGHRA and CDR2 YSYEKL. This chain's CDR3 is CASSQGQGPKTNEILFF. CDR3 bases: TGCGCCAGCAGTCAAGGACAGGGGCCAAAGACTAATGAAATACTGTTTTTT.

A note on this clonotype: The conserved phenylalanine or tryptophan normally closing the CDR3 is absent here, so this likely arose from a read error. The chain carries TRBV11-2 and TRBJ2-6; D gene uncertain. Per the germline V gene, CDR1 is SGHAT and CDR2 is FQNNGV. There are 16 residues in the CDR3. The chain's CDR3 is CANSWSDLSRANVLTL. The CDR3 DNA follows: TGTGCCAACAGCTGGTCAGACCTCTCTAGGGCCAACGTCCTGACTTTG.

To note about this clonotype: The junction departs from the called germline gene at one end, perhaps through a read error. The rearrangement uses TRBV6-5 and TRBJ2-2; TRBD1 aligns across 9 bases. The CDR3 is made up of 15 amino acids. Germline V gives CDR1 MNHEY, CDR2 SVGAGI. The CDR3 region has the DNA TGTGCCAGCAGTCTAACGACAGGGGGGTCGGAGGAGTTGTTTTTT. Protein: CASSLTTGGSEELFF.

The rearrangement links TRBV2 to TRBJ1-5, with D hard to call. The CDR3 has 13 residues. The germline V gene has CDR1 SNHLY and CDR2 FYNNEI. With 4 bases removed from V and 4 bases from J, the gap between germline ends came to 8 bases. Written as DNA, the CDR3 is TGTGCCAGCAGTGTGAACACAAATCAGCCCCAGCATTTT. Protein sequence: CASSVNTNQPQHF.

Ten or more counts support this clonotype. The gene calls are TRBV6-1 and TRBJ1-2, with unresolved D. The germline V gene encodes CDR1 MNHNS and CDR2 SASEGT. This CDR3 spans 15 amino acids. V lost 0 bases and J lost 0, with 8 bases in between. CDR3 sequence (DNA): TGTGCCAGCAGTGAAGCGATCGGAGCTAACTATGGCTACACCTTC. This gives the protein CASSEAIGANYGYTF.

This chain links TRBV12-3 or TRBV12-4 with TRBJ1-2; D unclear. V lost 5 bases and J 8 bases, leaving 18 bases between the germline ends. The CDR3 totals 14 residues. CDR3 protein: CASSGLGMGRGYTF. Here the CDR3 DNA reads TGTGCCAGCAGTGGACTTGGCATGGGGAGAGGCTACACCTTC.

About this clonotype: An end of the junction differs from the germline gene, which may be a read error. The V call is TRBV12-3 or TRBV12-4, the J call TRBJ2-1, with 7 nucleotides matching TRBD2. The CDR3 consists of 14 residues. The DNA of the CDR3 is TGTGCCAGCAGCTCCAGCGGGGCCTCCTACAATGAGCAGTTC. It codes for CASSSSGASYNEQF.

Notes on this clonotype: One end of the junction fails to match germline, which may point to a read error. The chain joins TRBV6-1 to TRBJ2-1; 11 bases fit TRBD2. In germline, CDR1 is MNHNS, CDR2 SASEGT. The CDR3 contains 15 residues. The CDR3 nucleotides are TGTGCCAGCAGACCACTAGCGGGGGCGGACAATGAGCAGTCCTTC. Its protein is CASRPLAGADNEQSF.

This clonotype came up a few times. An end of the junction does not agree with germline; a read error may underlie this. The CDR3 sequence: CASSMDSGTNNGQFF. The CDR3 DNA sequence: TGCGCCAGCAGCATGGACAGTGGGACAAACAATGGGCAGTTCTTC. The chain couples TRBV4-1 to TRBJ2-1; TRBD1 might be the D (6 bases). The CDR3 is 15 residues long. Germline V gene data show CDR1 as MGHRA and CDR2 as YSYEKL.

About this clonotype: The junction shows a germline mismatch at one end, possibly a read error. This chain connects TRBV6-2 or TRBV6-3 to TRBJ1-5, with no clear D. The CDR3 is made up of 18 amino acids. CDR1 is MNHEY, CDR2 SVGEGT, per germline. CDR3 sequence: CASSYGGSLTYSNQSQHF. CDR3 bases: TGTGCCAGTAGTTACGGAGGCAGCTTAACTTATAGCAATCAGTCCCAGCATTTT.

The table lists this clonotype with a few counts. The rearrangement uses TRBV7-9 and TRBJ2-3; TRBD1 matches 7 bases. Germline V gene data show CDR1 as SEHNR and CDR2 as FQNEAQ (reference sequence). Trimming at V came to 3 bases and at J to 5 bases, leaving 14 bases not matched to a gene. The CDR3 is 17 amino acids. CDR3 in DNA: TGTGCCAGCAGCTTTGGGGGCGGAAAGGGGGCAGAAGATACGCAGTATTTT. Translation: CASSFGGGKGAEDTQYF.